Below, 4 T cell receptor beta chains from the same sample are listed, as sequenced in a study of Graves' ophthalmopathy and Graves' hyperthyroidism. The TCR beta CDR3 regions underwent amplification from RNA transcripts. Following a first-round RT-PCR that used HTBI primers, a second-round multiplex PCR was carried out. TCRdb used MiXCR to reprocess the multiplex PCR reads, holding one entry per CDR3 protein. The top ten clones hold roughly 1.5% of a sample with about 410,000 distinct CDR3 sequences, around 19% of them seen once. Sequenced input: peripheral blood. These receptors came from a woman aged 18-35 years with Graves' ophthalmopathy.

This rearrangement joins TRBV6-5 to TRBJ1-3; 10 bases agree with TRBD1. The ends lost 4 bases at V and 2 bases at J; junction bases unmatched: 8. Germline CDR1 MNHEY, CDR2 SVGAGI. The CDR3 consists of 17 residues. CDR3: CASSSPSDRGPGNTIYF. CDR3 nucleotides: TGTGCCAGCAGTTCCCCTTCCGACAGGGGGCCTGGAAACACCATATATTTT.

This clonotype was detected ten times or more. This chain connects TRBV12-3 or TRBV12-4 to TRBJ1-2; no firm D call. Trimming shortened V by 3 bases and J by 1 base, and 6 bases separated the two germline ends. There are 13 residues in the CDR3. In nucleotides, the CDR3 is TGTGCCAGCAGTTTTAAGTTTAACTATGGCTACACCTTC. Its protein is CASSFKFNYGYTF.

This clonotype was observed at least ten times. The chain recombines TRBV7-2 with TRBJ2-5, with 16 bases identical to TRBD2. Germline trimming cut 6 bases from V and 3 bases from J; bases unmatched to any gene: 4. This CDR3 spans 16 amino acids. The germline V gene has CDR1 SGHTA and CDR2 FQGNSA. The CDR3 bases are TGTGCCAGCAGACGGGGGACTAGCGGGGGGGAAGAGACCCAGTACTTC. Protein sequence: CASRRGTSGGEETQYF.

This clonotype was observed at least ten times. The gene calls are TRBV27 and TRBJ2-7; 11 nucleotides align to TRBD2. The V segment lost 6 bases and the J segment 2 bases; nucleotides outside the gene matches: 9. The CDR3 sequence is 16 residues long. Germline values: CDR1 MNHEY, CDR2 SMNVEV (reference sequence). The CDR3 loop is CASSSSGTSGTYEQYF. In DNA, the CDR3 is TGTGCCAGCAGCTCTTCCGGGACTAGCGGTACCTACGAGCAGTACTTC.